This entry features one TCR beta chain sequence. No antigen is known for it. The data belong to a study of persistence of HIV-infected CD4 T cells. Looking at the study overall: Donors had been on suppressive ART for a median of approximately eight years.

Sequencing used immunoSEQ version 4 in survey mode. Genomic DNA was diluted to roughly 9.4 ng/uL, up to roughly 1 ug per sample. Produced via immunoSEQ multiplex PCR; TCRdb's table is partial and in-frame only. The top ten clones hold roughly 7% of a sample with just under 20,000 clones, about 84% of them seen once. The V gene's germline CDR1 is LNHDA and CDR2 SQIVND (reference sequence). The CDR3 is made up of 13 amino acids. V dropped 6 bases and J dropped 0 bases, with 8 bases sitting between them. Stimulation used approximately 9.6 ug/mL lysate from CMV-infected fibroblasts. Responding CD4+ T cells were sorted by upregulation of both CD40 ligand and CD69. A roughly 20-hour stimulation of CD8-depleted PBMCs used anti-CD28/CD49d costimulation, CD40-blocking antibody and enfuvirtide.

V gene TRBV19 combines with J gene TRBJ1-1, with no clear D. The input for sequencing was CD4+ T cells sorted from PBMCs after approximately 20-hour stimulation, taken from a patient who received antiretroviral therapy. The TCR comes from an adult man with HIV who was CMV-seropositive. The CDR3 DNA is TGTGCCAGTAGATTGGGGATGAACACTGAAGCTTTCTTT. Its protein is CASRLGMNTEAFF.